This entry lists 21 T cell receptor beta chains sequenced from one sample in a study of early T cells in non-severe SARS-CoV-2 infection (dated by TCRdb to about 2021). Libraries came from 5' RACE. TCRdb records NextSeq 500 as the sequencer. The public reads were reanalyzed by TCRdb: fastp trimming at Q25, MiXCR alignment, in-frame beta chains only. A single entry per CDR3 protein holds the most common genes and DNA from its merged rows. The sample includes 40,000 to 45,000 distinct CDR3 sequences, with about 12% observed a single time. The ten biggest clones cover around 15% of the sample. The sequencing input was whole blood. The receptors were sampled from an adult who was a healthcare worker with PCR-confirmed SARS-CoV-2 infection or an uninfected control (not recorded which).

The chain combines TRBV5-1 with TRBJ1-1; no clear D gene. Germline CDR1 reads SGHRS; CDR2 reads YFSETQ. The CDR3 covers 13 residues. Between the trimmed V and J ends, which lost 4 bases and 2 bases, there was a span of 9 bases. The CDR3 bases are TGCGCCAGCAGCAAAGTCTACAACACTGAAGCTTTCTTT. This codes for CASSKVYNTEAFF.

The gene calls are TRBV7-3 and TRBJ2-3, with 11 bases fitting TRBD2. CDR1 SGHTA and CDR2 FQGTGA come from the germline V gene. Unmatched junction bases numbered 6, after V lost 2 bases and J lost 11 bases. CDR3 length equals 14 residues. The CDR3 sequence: CASSLETSGAMQYF. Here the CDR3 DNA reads TGTGCCAGCAGCTTAGAGACTAGCGGGGCCATGCAGTATTTT. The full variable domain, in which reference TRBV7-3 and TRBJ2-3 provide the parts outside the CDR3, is GAGVSQTPSNKVTEKGKYVELRCDPISGHTALYWYRQSLGQGPEFLIYFQGTGAADDSGLPNDRFFAVRPEGSVSTLKIQRTERGDSAVYLCASSLETSGAMQYFGPGTRLTVL.

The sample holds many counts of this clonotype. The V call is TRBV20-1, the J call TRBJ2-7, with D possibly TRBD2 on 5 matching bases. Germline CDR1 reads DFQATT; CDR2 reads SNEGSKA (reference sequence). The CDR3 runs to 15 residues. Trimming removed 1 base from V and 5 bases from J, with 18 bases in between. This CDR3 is CSARGGEGLADEQYF. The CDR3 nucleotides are TGCAGTGCTAGAGGTGGTGAGGGTTTGGCGGACGAGCAGTACTTC.

The CDR3 sequence: CASSPMGGAILSYEQYF. The CDR3 DNA follows: TGTGCCAGCTCACCGATGGGGGGGGCCATTCTATCCTACGAGCAGTACTTC. The V call is TRBV18, the J call TRBJ2-7; perhaps TRBD2 as D (7 bases). The V gene lost 3 bases and the J gene lost 1 base, with 19 bases spanning the gap. Germline loops: CDR1 KGHSH, CDR2 LQKENI. The CDR3 contains 17 residues.

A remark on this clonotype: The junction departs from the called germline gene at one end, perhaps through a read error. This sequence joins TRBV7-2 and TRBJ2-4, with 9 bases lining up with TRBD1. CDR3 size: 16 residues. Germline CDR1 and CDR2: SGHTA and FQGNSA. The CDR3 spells CANSPRGQGSKNIQYF. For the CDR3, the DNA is TGTGCCAACAGCCCCCGAGGACAGGGGTCCAAAAACATTCAGTACTTC. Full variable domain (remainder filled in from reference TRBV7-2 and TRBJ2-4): GAGVSQSPSNKVTEKGKDVELRCDPISGHTALYWYRQSLGQGLEFLIYFQGNSAPDKSGLPSDRFSAERTGGSVSTLTIQRTQQEDSAVYLCANSPRGQGSKNIQYFGAGTRLSVL.

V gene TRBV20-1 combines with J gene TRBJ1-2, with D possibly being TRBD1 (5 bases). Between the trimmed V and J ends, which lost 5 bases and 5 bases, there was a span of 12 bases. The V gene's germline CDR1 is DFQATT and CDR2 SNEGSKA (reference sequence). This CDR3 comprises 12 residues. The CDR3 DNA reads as TGCAGTGCTGACCAGGACACTTATGGCTACACCTTC. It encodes CSADQDTYGYTF.

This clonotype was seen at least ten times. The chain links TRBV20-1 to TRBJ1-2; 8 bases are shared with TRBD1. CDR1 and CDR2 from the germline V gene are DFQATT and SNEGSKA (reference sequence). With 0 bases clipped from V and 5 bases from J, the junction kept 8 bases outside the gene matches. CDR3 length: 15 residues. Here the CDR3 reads CSARDSRTGNYGYTF. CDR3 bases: TGCAGTGCTAGAGATTCCCGGACAGGGAATTATGGCTACACCTTC.

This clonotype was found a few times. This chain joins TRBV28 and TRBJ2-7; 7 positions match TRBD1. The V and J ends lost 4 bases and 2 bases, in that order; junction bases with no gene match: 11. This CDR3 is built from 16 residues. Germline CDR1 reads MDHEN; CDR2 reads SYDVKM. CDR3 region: CASSSGQFLGAYEQYF. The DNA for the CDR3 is TGTGCCAGCAGTTCGGGACAGTTCCTAGGGGCCTACGAGCAGTACTTC. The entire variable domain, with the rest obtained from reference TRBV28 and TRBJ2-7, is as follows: DVKVTQSSRYLVKRTGEKVFLECVQDMDHENMFWYRQDPGLGLRLIYFSYDVKMKEKGDIPEGYSVSREKKERFSLILESASTNQTSMYLCASSSGQFLGAYEQYFGPGTRLTVT.

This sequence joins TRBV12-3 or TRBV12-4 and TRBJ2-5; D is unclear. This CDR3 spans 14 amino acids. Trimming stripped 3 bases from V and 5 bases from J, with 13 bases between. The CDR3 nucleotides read TGTGCCAGCAGTTTGAGTTCATATCGGGAGACCCAGTACTTC. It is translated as CASSLSSYRETQYF.

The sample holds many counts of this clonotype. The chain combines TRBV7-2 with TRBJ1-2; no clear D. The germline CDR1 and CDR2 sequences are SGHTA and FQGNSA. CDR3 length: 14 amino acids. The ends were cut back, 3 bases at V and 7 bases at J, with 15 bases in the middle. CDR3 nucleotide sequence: TGTGCCAGCAGCTTGTTTACTTCCCCCAGTGGCTACACCTTC. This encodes CASSLFTSPSGYTF.

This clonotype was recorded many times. CDR3 nucleotides: TGCGCCAGCAGCCTGGGGACTAGCGGAACCTACGAGCAGTACTTC. Protein product: CASSLGTSGTYEQYF. The genes are TRBV4-1 and TRBJ2-7; the match to TRBD2 covers 11 bases. The CDR3 length is 15 residues. Per germline, CDR1 MGHRA and CDR2 YSYEKL. V was pared by 4 bases and J by 2 bases, with 4 bases of the junction left unmatched.

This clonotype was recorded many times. The CDR3, as DNA: TGCAGTGCTAGAAGAGGCACAGATGAGCAGTTCTTC. Amino acid sequence: CSARRGTDEQFF. The J gene is TRBJ2-1, the V gene TRBV20-1; D gene unclear. Trimming pared 2 bases from V and 8 bases from J, leaving 10 bases between. Germline CDR1 DFQATT, CDR2 SNEGSKA (reference sequence). This CDR3 is 12 amino acids long.

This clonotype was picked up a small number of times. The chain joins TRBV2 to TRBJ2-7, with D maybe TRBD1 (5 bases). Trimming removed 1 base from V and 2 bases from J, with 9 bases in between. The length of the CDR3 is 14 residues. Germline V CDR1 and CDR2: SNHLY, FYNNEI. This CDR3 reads CASSEGGPPYEQYF. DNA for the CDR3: TGTGCCAGCAGTGAAGGGGGCCCGCCCTACGAGCAGTACTTC.

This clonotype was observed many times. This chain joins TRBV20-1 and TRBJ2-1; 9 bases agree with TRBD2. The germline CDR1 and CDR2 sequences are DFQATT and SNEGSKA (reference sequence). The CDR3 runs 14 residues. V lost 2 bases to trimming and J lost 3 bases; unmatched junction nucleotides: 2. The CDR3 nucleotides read TGCAGTGCTAGATCTAGCGGGGACTACAATGAGCAGTTCTTC. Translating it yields CSARSSGDYNEQFF.

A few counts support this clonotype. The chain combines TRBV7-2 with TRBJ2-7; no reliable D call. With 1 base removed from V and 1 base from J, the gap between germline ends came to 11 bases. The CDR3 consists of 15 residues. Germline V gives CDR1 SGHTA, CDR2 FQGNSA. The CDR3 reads CASSLGGVQSYEQYF. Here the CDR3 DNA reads TGTGCCAGCAGCTTAGGCGGCGTACAATCCTACGAGCAGTACTTC. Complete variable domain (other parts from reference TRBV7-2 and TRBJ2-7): GAGVSQSPSNKVTEKGKDVELRCDPISGHTALYWYRQSLGQGLEFLIYFQGNSAPDKSGLPSDRFSAERTGGSVSTLTIQRTQQEDSAVYLCASSLGGVQSYEQYFGPGTRLTVT.

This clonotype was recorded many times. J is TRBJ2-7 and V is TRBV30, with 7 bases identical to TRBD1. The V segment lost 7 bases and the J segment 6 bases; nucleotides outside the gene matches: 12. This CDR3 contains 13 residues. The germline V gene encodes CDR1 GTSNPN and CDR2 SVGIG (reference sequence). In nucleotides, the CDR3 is TGTGCCTCGTCGACAGGGTCGGGTCCCGAGCAGTACTTC. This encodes CASSTGSGPEQYF.

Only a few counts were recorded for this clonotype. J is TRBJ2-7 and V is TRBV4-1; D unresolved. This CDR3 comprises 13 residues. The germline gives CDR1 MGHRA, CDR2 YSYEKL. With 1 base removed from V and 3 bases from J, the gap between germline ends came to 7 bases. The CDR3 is CASSQGAGYEQYF. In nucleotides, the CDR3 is TGCGCCAGCAGCCAAGGTGCCGGCTACGAGCAGTACTTC.

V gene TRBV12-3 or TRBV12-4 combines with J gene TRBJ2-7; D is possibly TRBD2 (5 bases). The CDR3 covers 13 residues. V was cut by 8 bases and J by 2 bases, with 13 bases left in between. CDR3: CASGPQRAYEQYF. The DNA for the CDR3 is TGTGCCAGCGGCCCGCAGAGGGCCTACGAGCAGTACTTC.

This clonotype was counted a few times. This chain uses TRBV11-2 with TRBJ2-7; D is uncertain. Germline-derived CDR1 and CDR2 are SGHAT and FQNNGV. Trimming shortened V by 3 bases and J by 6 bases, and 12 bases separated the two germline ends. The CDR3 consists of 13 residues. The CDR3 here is CASSLRTQREQYF. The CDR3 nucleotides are TGTGCCAGCAGCTTGAGGACCCAACGCGAGCAGTACTTC.

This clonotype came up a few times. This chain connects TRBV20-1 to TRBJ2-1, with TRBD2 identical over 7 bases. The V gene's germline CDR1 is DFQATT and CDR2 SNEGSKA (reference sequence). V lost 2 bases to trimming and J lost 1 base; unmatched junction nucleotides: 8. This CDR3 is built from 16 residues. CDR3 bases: TGCAGTGCTAGATCCTTGGCGGGAGAGTCCTACAATGAGCAGTTCTTC. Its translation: CSARSLAGESYNEQFF.

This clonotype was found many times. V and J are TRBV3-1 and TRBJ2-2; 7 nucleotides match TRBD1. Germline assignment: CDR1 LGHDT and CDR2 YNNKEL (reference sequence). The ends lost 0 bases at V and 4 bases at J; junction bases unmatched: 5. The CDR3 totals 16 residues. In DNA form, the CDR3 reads TGTGCCAGCAGCCAAGAACGGACAGGAACCACCGGGGAGCTGTTTTTT. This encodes CASSQERTGTTGELFF.